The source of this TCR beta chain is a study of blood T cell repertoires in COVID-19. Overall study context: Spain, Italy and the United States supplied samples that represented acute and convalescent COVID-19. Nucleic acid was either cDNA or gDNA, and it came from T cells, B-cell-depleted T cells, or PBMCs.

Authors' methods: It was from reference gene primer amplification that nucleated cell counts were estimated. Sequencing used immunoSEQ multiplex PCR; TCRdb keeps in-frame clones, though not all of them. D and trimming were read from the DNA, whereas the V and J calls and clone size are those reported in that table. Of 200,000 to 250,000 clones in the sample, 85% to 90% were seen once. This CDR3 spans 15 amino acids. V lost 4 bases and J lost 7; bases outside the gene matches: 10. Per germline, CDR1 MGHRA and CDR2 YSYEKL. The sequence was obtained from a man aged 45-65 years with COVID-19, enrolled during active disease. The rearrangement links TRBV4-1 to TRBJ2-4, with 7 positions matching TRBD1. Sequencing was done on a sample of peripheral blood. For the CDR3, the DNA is TGCGCCAGCAGCCCACCGGGACAGTCGGAGAACATTCAGTACTTC. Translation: CASSPPGQSENIQYF.